The 15 T cell receptor beta chains below come from one sample, sequenced in a study of graft-versus-host responses after intestinal transplantation. The antigens these receptors bind are not known. Some clones are missing from TCRdb's copy, which holds only in-frame ones; the method was immunoSEQ multiplex PCR. Of 45,000 to 60,000 clones listed, approximately 95% are singletons. The input for sequencing was unstimulated CD8+ T cells sorted from spleen or lymph node cells, taken before transplant. These receptors all come from a human donor who was the organ donor for an intestinal transplant.

The chain joins TRBV28 to TRBJ2-7; 10 nucleotides agree with TRBD1. The length of the CDR3 is 17 residues. Germline V gene lookup returns CDR1 MDHEN and CDR2 SYDVKM. V dropped 4 bases and J dropped 0; count of bases not matched to a gene: 9. The CDR3 nucleotides are TGTGCCAGCAGTTACTCCCAGGGACAGGGGTACTCCTACGAGCAGTACTTC. Protein: CASSYSQGQGYSYEQYF. Using reference TRBV28 and TRBJ2-7 for the parts outside the CDR3, the full variable domain is DVKVTQSSRYLVKRTGEKVFLECVQDMDHENMFWYRQDPGLGLRLIYFSYDVKMKEKGDIPEGYSVSREKKERFSLILESASTNQTSMYLCASSYSQGQGYSYEQYFGPGTRLTVT.

This sequence joins TRBV7-9 and TRBJ2-1; 12 bases align to TRBD2. The CDR3 covers 16 residues. Germline CDR1 and CDR2: SEHNR and FQNEAQ (reference sequence). V lost 5 bases to trimming and J lost 2 bases; unmatched junction nucleotides: 4. The CDR3 loop reads CASSPTSGGTYNEQFF. DNA of the CDR3: TGTGCCAGCAGCCCGACTAGCGGGGGAACCTACAATGAGCAGTTCTTC.

The V gene is TRBV5-1, the J gene TRBJ1-1; a possible D gene is TRBD1 (5 bases). Germline V CDR1 and CDR2: SGHRS, YFSETQ. V was pared by 4 bases and J by 3 bases, with 10 bases between. This CDR3 contains 13 residues. The CDR3 DNA follows: TGCGCCAGCAGCGGCGGGACGTACACTGAAGCTTTCTTT. Residues: CASSGGTYTEAFF.

J is TRBJ2-7 and V is TRBV6-4; D may be TRBD1 (6 bases). There are 14 residues in the CDR3. V lost 8 bases and J lost 2, with 16 bases in between. Germline-derived CDR1 and CDR2 are MRHNA and SNTAGT. CDR3 coding DNA: TGTGCCAGCCCGTCCCGGGACACCACCTACGAGCAGTACTTC. Translated: CASPSRDTTYEQYF.

This clone was counted a single time. The J gene is TRBJ1-1, the V gene TRBV9; TRBD1 aligns across 8 bases. The germline V gene has CDR1 SGDLS and CDR2 YYNGEE. V lost 3 bases, J lost 1 base, and 5 bases stayed unmatched. The length of the CDR3 is 15 residues. In DNA, the CDR3 is TGTGCCAGCAGCGCCGTGACAGGGGAGAACACTGAAGCTTTCTTT. It specifies CASSAVTGENTEAFF.

In this sample, this clone turned up a few times. The rearrangement uses TRBV27 and TRBJ1-2; D gene uncertain. CDR1 and CDR2 (germline): MNHEY, SMNVEV (reference sequence). The CDR3 consists of 12 residues. The V end lost 7 bases, the J end lost 9 bases, and 15 bases lay between the germline ends. The CDR3 loop reads CASTRVGDSYTF. The CDR3 DNA follows: TGTGCCAGCACCCGCGTTGGGGATAGCTACACCTTC.

V is TRBV29-1 and J is TRBJ2-1; D unclear. Germline assignment: CDR1 SQVTM and CDR2 ANQGSEA. The CDR3 covers 12 residues. This CDR3 is CSWERSSGEQFF. Written as DNA, the CDR3 is TGCAGTTGGGAAAGAAGCTCGGGTGAGCAGTTCTTC.

This rearrangement joins TRBV4-1 to TRBJ2-3; D is undetermined. Germline V gene data show CDR1 as MGHRA and CDR2 as YSYEKL. The length of the CDR3 is 14 residues. V lost 0 bases, J lost 6 bases, and 10 bases lay in between. The CDR3 sequence is CASSQERSIDTQYF. The CDR3 bases are TGCGCCAGCAGCCAAGAACGGTCCATTGATACGCAGTATTTT.

The chain recombines TRBV27 with TRBJ1-1; D is undetermined. Germline CDR1 reads MNHEY; CDR2 reads SMNVEV (reference sequence). The CDR3 extends over 14 amino acids. Trimming pared 2 bases from V and 4 bases from J, leaving 11 bases between. The CDR3 loop is CASSLRLQSTEAFF. The CDR3 DNA is TGTGCCAGCAGTTTAAGGTTACAGAGCACTGAAGCTTTCTTT.

The chain has TRBV5-7 and TRBJ1-1; 9 bases are a match to TRBD1. TRBV5-7 is identified as an open reading frame with a role that is uncertain. The J segment lost 5 bases and the V segment lost 3 bases, leaving 2 bases of the junction unmatched. This CDR3 contains 13 residues. Here the CDR3 DNA reads TGTGCCAGCAGCTCGGGGACAGGGACTGAAGCTTTCTTT. It translates to CASSSGTGTEAFF.

This sequence joins TRBV11-3 and TRBJ1-1; D unclear. Trimming removed 5 bases at V and 2 bases at J, with 15 bases between. This CDR3 spans 15 amino acids. Germline V CDR1 and CDR2: SGHNT, YENEEA. The CDR3: CASSHPWVSNTEAFF. In DNA form, the CDR3 reads TGTGCCAGCAGCCACCCCTGGGTCAGCAACACTGAAGCTTTCTTT. Using reference TRBV11-3 and TRBJ1-1 for the parts outside the CDR3, the full variable domain is EAGVVQSPRYKIIEKKQPVAFWCNPISGHNTLYWYLQNLGQGPELLIRYENEEAVDDSQLPKDRFSAERLKGVDSTLKIQPAELGDSAVYLCASSHPWVSNTEAFFGQGTRLTVV.

This chain uses TRBV11-3 with TRBJ2-1; TRBD2 is a possible D gene (5 bases). The CDR3 consists of 16 residues. Trimming left V 0 bases short and J 8 bases short, with 17 bases between. CDR1 is SGHNT and CDR2 is YENEEA in the germline V gene. CDR3 nucleotide sequence: TGTGCCAGCAGCTTAGATCTTGCGGGCCTAAGAGATGAGCAGTTCTTC. Protein product: CASSLDLAGLRDEQFF.

The genes are TRBV4-2 and TRBJ2-5; no clear D. The DNA matches TRBJ2-7 better at its end, which makes the J call doubtful. This CDR3 is built from 16 residues. Looked up from germline, CDR1 is LGHNA and CDR2 is YNFKEQ. The CDR3 loop reads CASSQDGFELTYEQYF. Here the CDR3 DNA reads TGTGCCAGCAGCCAAGACGGATTCGAACTAACCTACGAGCAGTACTTC.

This clone was counted between two and nine times. The DNA for the CDR3 is TGTGCCATCAGTGACAGCGGTGAAAAACTGTTTTTT. It encodes CAISDSGEKLFF. This chain uses TRBV10-3 with TRBJ1-4; no clear D gene. V was cut by 3 bases and J by 7 bases, with 6 bases left in between. Germline CDR1 reads ENHRY; CDR2 reads SYGVKD. This CDR3 is built from 12 residues.

The chain combines TRBV7-2 with TRBJ1-4, with D perhaps matching TRBD1 (6 bases). V lost 5 bases and J lost 3, with 16 bases in between. CDR1 is SGHTA and CDR2 is FQGNSA in the germline V gene. CDR3 length: 16 amino acids. In nucleotides, the CDR3 is TGTGCCAGCAGCGCAGTGGGGGCGGTAGCTAATGAAAAACTGTTTTTT. Translation: CASSAVGAVANEKLFF.